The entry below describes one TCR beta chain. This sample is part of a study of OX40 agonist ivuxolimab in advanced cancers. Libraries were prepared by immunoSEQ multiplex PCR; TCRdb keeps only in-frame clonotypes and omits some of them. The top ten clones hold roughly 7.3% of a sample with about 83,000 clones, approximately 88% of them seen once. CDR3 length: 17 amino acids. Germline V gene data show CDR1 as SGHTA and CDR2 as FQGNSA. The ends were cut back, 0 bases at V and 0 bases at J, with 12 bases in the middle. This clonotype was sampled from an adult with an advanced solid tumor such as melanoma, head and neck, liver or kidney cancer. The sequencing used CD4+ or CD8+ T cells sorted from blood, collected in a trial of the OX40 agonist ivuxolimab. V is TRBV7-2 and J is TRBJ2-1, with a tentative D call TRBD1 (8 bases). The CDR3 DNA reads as TGTGCCAGCAGCTTAGCGGGGGGGACAGGCTCCTACAATGAGCAGTTCTTC. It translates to CASSLAGGTGSYNEQFF. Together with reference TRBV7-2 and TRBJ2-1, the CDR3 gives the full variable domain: GAGVSQSPSNKVTEKGKDVELRCDPISGHTALYWYRQSLGQGLEFLIYFQGNSAPDKSGLPSDRFSAERTGGSVSTLTIQRTQQEDSAVYLCASSLAGGTGSYNEQFFGPGTRLTVL.